This T cell receptor (beta chain) was observed in a study of OX40 agonist ivuxolimab in advanced cancers. Across the study: Participants, around 80% male, averaged roughly 55 years of age, ranging from about 20 to 80.

TCRdb's copy holds only in-frame clones and misses some; the assay was immunoSEQ multiplex PCR. The table has roughly 17,000 clones, around nine tenths seen once. At cycle 4 day 1, cycle 7 day 1, and baseline, blood was sampled. The ends were cut back, 5 bases at V and 7 bases at J, with 21 bases in the middle. The germline gives CDR1 MNHEY, CDR2 SMNVEV (reference sequence). The CDR3 contains 15 residues. V usage is TRBV27 and J usage is TRBJ2-7; D may be TRBD1 (6 bases). The sample in question was CD4+ or CD8+ T cells sorted from blood, obtained in a trial of the OX40 agonist ivuxolimab. The sequence was collected from an adult with an advanced solid tumor such as melanoma, head and neck, liver or kidney cancer. Here the CDR3 reads CASSPQGITTGEQYF. The CDR3 DNA is TGTGCCAGCAGTCCACAGGGAATAACTACGGGAGAGCAGTACTTC.